This TCR beta chain was documented in a study of molecular identifiers for immune sequencing clone quantification. This CDR3 is built from 13 residues. V was trimmed by 3 bases and J by 4 bases, leaving 9 bases between them. Looked up from germline, CDR1 is SGHAT and CDR2 is FQNNGV. TCRdb used MiXCR to reprocess the PCR reads, holding one entry per CDR3 protein. This table holds some 97,000 distinct CDR3 sequences, less than 25% found once. About this clonotype: A much larger clone lies a single base off, so this may be a read error.

Sequencing was carried out using naive CD8+ T cells from blood, with Jurkat cell RNA spiked in. As to subset: FACS-sorted CD8+CD4-CCR7+CD45RA+ naive T cells. The rearrangement joins TRBV11-2 to TRBJ1-1; D is undetermined. The source of this sequence is a human donor in good health. Some libraries in this study had Jurkat cell RNA spiked in. DNA for the CDR3: TGTGCCAGCAGCTTGAGTTCTGCCACTGAAGCTTTCTTT. This encodes CASSLSSATEAFF.